These T cell receptor beta chains were read from a single sample in a study of vaccination effects on CD4 cells after COVID-19. The protocol was immunoSEQ multiplex PCR, while the TCRdb copy is restricted to in-frame clones and leaves out a portion. This sample yields about 31,000 clones, of which roughly two thirds are seen a single time; 28% belongs to the top ten. The antigens for these receptors are not known. Sample: CD4+ T cells from PBMCs cultured with HCoV-229E spike peptides, taken before COVID-19 vaccination. The receptor set was obtained from a human donor who received a COVID-19 vaccine. Both conserved end residues are part of each CDR3. Each record gives: D gene, CDR3 length, clone size, V gene, J gene, CDR3 DNA, CDR3 protein. The D gene is left open where the match is weak. Clone size is shown for a subset of rows, as once, few, many or a class of expanded clone.

-,13,-,TRBV6-5,TRBJ1-1,TGTGCCAGCAGTTACCCCCCTTACACTGAAGCTTTCTTT,CASSYPPYTEAFF
-,11,-,TRBV12-3/TRBV12-4,TRBJ2-7,TGTGCCAGTCGCAAGGGCCACGAGCAGTACTTC,CASRKGHEQYF
-,14,-,TRBV18,TRBJ1-2,TGTGCCAGCTCGGACAGTCAGTTCGACTATGGCTACACCTTC,CASSDSQFDYGYTF
-,14,-,TRBV4-1,TRBJ2-3,TGCGCCAGCAGCCAAGAACTTATGGACAGCCGGCAGTATTTT,CASSQELMDSRQYF
-,14,-,TRBV19,TRBJ1-6,TGTGCCAGTAGTATAGTCGGACTGAATTCACCCCTCCACTTT,CASSIVGLNSPLHF
-,15,-,TRBV2,TRBJ1-5,TGTGCCAGCAGTAGGTCCGGACTCACCAATCAGCCCCAGCATTTT,CASSRSGLTNQPQHF
-,16,-,TRBV18,TRBJ1-2,TGTGCCAGCTCTCTCTGGACCCCGGGCATAGGGGATGGCTACACCTTC,CASSLWTPGIGDGYTF
-,13,-,TRBV25-1,TRBJ1-1,TGTGCCAGCAGTGAACGGATGAACACTGAAGCTTTCTTT,CASSERMNTEAFF
TRBD2,15,-,TRBV11-2,TRBJ2-5,TGTGCCAGCAGTCCCGGGGCGGGGGGGAAAGAGACCCAGTACTTC,CASSPGAGGKETQYF
-,13,-,TRBV19,TRBJ2-5,TGTGCCAGTAGCGGGAGTAGGTCGGAGACCCAGTACTTC,CASSGSRSETQYF
-,21,-,TRBV9,TRBJ2-7,TGTGCCAGCAGCGTATGGCCCCGCCCGAGCGTAGCAGAAAAAGAGGTCTACGAGCAGTACTTC,CASSVWPRPSVAEKEVYEQYF
-,13,-,TRBV5-4,TRBJ2-3,TGTGCCAGCAGCTTTGAGGGGACAGATACGCAGTATTTT,CASSFEGTDTQYF
-,15,-,TRBV6-5,TRBJ2-2,TGTGCCAGCAGGGCCGGTTCTGAAATCACCGGGGAGCTGTTTTTT,CASRAGSEITGELFF
-,14,-,TRBV16,TRBJ2-1,TGTGCCAGCAGCCAATCGTTAAATTACAATGAGCAGTTCTTC,CASSQSLNYNEQFF
-,13,few,TRBV6-6,TRBJ1-5,TGTGCCAGCAGTTATGGCTCGGGTCAGCCCCAGCATTTT,CASSYGSGQPQHF
-,16,-,TRBV6-1,TRBJ1-6,TGTGCCAGCAGTGAACTACGTAGCTCCTATAATTCACCCCTCCACTTT,CASSELRSSYNSPLHF
-,15,-,TRBV7-8,TRBJ1-5,TGTGCCAGCAGCTTAGAACGGGTGGTTTTTTATCCCCAGCATTTT,CASSLERVVFYPQHF
-,13,-,TRBV12-3/TRBV12-4,TRBJ2-3,TGTGCCAGCAGGCTCACAGGCGGGGAGACGCAGTATTTT,CASRLTGGETQYF
-,16,-,TRBV6-2/TRBV6-3,TRBJ1-5,TGTGCCAGCAGTTATTCTGGGGCGCGCAGCAATCAGCCCCAGCATTTT,CASSYSGARSNQPQHF